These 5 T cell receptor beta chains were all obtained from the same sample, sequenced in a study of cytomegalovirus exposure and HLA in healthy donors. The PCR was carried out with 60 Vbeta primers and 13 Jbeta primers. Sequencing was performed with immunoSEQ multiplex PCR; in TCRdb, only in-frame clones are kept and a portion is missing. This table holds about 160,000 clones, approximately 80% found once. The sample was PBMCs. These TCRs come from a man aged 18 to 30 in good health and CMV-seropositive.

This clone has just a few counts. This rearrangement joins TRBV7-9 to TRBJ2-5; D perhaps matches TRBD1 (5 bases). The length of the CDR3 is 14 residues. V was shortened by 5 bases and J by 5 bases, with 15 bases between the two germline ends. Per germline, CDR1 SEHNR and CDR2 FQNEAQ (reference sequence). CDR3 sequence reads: CASSPTLQDETQYF. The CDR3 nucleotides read TGTGCCAGCAGCCCAACATTACAGGACGAGACCCAGTACTTC.

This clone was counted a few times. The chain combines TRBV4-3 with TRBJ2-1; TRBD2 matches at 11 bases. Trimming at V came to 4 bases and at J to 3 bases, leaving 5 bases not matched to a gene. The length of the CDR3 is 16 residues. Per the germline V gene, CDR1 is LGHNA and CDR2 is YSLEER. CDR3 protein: CASSPLLAGDYNEQFF. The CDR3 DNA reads TGCGCCAGCAGCCCCTTACTAGCGGGAGACTACAATGAGCAGTTCTTC.

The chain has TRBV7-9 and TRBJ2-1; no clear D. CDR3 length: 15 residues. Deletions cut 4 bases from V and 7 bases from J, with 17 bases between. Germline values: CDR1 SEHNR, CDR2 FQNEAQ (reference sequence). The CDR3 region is CASSSGPIAFNEQFF. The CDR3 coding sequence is TGTGCCAGCAGCTCGGGTCCTATTGCGTTTAATGAGCAGTTCTTC.

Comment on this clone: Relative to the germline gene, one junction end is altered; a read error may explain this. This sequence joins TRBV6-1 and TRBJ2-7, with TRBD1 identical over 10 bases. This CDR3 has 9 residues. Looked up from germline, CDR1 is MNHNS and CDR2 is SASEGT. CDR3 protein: CATRTGGLF. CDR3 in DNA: TGTGCCACCCGGACAGGGGGACTTTTC.

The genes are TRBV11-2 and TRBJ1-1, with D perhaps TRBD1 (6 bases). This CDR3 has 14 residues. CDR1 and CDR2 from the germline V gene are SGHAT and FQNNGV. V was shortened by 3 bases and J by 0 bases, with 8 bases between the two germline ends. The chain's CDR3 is CASSLDSMNTEAFF. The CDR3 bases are TGTGCCAGCAGCTTGGACAGCATGAACACTGAAGCTTTCTTT.